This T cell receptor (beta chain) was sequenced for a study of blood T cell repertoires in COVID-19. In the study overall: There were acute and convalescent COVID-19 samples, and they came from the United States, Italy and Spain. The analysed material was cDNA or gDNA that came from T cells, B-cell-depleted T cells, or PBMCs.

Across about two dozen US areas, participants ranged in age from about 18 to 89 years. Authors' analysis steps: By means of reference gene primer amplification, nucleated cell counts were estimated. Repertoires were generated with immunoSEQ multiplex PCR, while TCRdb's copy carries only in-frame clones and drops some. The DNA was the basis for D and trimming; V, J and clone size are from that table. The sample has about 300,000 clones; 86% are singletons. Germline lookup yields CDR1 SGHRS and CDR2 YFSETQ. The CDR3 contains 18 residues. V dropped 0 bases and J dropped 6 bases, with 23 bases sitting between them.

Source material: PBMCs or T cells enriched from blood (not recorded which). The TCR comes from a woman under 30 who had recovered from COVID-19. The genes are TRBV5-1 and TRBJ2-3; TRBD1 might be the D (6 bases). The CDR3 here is CASSLVPRGGRGLDTQYF. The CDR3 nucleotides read TGCGCCAGCAGCTTGGTACCCCGTGGGGGCAGGGGATTGGATACGCAGTATTTT.